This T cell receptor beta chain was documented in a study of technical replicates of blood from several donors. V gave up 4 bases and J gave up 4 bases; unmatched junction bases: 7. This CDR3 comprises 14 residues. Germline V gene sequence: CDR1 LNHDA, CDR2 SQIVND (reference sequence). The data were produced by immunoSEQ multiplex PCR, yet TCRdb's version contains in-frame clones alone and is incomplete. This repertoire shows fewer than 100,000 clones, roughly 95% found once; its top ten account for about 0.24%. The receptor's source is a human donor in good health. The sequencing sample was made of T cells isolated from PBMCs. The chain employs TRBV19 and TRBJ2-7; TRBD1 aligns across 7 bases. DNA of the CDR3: TGTGCCAGTAGTAACCCGGGACAGAGTTACGAGCAGTACTTC. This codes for CASSNPGQSYEQYF.